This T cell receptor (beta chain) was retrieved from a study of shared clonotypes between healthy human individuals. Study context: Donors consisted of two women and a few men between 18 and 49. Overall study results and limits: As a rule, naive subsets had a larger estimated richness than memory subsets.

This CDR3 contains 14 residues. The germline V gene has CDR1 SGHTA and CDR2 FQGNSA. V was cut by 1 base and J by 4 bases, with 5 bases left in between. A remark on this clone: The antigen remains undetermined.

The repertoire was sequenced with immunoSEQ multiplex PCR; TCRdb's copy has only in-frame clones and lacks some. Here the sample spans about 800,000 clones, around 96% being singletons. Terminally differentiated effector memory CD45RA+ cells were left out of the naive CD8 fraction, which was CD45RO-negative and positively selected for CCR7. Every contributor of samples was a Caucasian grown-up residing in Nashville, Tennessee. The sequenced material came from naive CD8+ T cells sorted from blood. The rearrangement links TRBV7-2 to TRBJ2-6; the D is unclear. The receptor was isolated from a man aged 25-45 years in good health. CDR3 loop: CASSLEVGANVLTF. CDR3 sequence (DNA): TGTGCCAGCAGCTTAGAGGTCGGGGCCAACGTCCTGACTTTC.